Presented here are 7 T cell receptor beta chains from one specimen sequenced in a study of early T cells in non-severe SARS-CoV-2 infection. TCRdb recomputed calls from the 5' RACE reads with MiXCR, one row per CDR3 protein. Among roughly 58,000 distinct CDR3 sequences listed, roughly an eighth were seen once. The material sequenced was whole blood. The receptors derive from an adult who was a healthcare worker with PCR-confirmed SARS-CoV-2 infection or an uninfected control (not recorded which).

This clonotype was recorded many times. The gene calls are TRBV5-4 and TRBJ1-2, with D maybe TRBD1 (6 bases). Germline V gives CDR1 SGHNT, CDR2 YYREEE (reference sequence). The CDR3 runs 14 residues. The V and J ends lost 3 bases and 7 bases respectively, with 16 bases between them. CDR3 DNA: TGTGCCAGCAGCTCCCCCGGGACAATCGGTGGCTACACCTTC. This translates into CASSSPGTIGGYTF.

This clonotype appeared a few times. The chain links TRBV29-1 to TRBJ1-2, with a possible D match to TRBD1 (5 bases). V was trimmed by 5 bases and J by 5 bases, leaving 15 bases between them. This CDR3 spans 13 amino acids. Germline values: CDR1 SQVTM, CDR2 ANQGSEA. CDR3 sequence (DNA): TGCAGCGTTTCCGGAGGAAAGGGGTATGGCTACACCTTC. Amino acid sequence: CSVSGGKGYGYTF.

This clonotype has a count of ten or more. This rearrangement joins TRBV5-1 to TRBJ2-5, with 7 positions matching TRBD2. From germline, CDR1 is SGHRS and CDR2 YFSETQ. V gave up 4 bases and J gave up 3 bases; unmatched junction bases: 6. This CDR3 has 14 amino acids. CDR3 sequence: CASSKRLAEETQYF. CDR3 bases: TGCGCCAGCAGCAAAAGACTAGCAGAAGAGACCCAGTACTTC.

The chain links TRBV29-1 to TRBJ2-3, with D perhaps matching TRBD1 or TRBD2 (5 bases each). The germline CDR1 and CDR2 sequences are SQVTM and ANQGSEA. Trimming stripped 4 bases from V and 1 base from J, with 12 bases between. This CDR3 has 14 amino acids. The CDR3 region has the DNA TGCAGCGTTGGAAGCATGGGGGGCACAGATACGCAGTATTTT. Amino acids: CSVGSMGGTDTQYF.

This clonotype occurred many times. The chain couples TRBV19 to TRBJ2-2; D unclear. The V end lost 4 bases, the J end lost 6 bases, and 9 bases lay between the germline ends. The CDR3 spans 13 residues. Germline values: CDR1 LNHDA, CDR2 SQIVND (reference sequence). CDR3 sequence reads: CASSNLLAGELFF. The CDR3 DNA follows: TGTGCCAGTAGTAATCTCCTAGCCGGGGAGCTGTTTTTT. The whole variable domain, remainder taken from reference TRBV19 and TRBJ2-2, is DGGITQSPKYLFRKEGQNVTLSCEQNLNHDAMYWYRQDPGQGLRLIYYSQIVNDFQKGDIAEGYSVSREKKESFPLTVTSAQKNPTAFYLCASSNLLAGELFFGEGSRLTVL.

The J gene is TRBJ2-4, the V gene TRBV14; D is tentatively TRBD1 or TRBD2 (5 bases each). Germline values: CDR1 SGHDN, CDR2 FVKESK. CDR3 length: 18 amino acids. Deletions cut 2 bases from V and 3 bases from J, with 20 bases between. The CDR3 sequence is CASSQRSGSGLGKNIQYF. CDR3 DNA sequence: TGTGCCAGCAGCCAAAGGTCAGGGAGCGGATTGGGCAAAAACATTCAGTACTTC.

V is TRBV7-2 and J is TRBJ1-2, with D tentatively TRBD1 (6 bases). The V gene lost 1 base and the J gene lost 3 bases, with 12 bases spanning the gap. Germline assignment: CDR1 SGHTA and CDR2 FQGNSA. This CDR3 is built from 15 residues. Written as DNA, the CDR3 is TGTGCCAGCAGCTTAGGGCCGACAGGAGACTATGGCTACACCTTC. Encoded protein: CASSLGPTGDYGYTF.